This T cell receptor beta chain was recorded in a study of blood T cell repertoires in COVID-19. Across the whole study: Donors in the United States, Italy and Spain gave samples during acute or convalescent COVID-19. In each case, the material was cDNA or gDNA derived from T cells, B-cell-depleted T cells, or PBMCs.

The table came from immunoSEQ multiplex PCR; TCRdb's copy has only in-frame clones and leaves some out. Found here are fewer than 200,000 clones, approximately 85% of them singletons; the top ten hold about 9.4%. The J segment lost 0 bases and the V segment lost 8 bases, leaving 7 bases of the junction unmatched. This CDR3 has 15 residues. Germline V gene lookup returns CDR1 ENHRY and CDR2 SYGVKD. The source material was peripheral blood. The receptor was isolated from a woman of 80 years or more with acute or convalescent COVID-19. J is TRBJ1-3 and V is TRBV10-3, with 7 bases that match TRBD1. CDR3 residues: CAIRQGRGSGNTIYF. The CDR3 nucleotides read TGTGCCATCCGACAGGGACGGGGCTCTGGAAACACCATATATTTT.